This TCR beta chain was captured in a study of T cell changes during pregnancy in multiple sclerosis. TCRdb keeps only in-frame clones here, not all; method: immunoSEQ multiplex PCR. The sample includes about 68,000 clones, 90% of them seen just once. The CDR3 runs 18 residues. The V end was cut by 0 bases, the J end by 2 bases, with 18 bases between. This TCR derives from a female donor with multiple sclerosis, enrolled in a pregnancy study. Sequences were derived from peripheral blood, sampled in the third trimester of pregnancy. This chain joins TRBV23-1 and TRBJ2-3; the D gene is possibly TRBD1 (5 bases). TRBV23-1 is placed among ORFs of uncertain function. The CDR3 DNA is TGCGCCAGCAGTCAATCAAAGGGGCCTAAGGAGCACACAGATACGCAGTATTTT. Translated: CASSQSKGPKEHTDTQYF.